This entry lists 24 T cell receptor beta chains sequenced from one sample in a study of blood T cell repertoires in COVID-19. TCRdb keeps only in-frame clones here, not all; method: immunoSEQ multiplex PCR. The data show over 150,000 clones, 86% seen once. The sample was peripheral blood. The receptors here all came from a man in his fifties or sixties with active or convalescent COVID-19.

The chain combines TRBV4-2 with TRBJ1-5; D gene uncertain. Germline V gene lookup returns CDR1 LGHNA and CDR2 YNFKEQ. Between the trimmed V and J ends, which lost 3 bases and 5 bases, there was a span of 14 bases. The CDR3 is 15 amino acids. The CDR3 bases are TGTGCCAGCAGCCACCGCTACGGAGACCATCAGCCCCAGCATTTT. Protein sequence: CASSHRYGDHQPQHF.

This chain uses TRBV5-1 with TRBJ2-7, with TRBD1 matching 10 bases. The CDR3 length is 14 residues. The V and J ends lost 4 bases and 5 bases, in that order; junction bases with no gene match: 6. Germline-derived CDR1 and CDR2 are SGHRS and YFSETQ. The CDR3 DNA reads TGCGCCAGCAGCCGGGACAGGGGAGGTGACGAGCAGTACTTC. As protein: CASSRDRGGDEQYF.

This clone was counted a single time. The J gene is TRBJ2-7, the V gene TRBV5-6; weak D call: TRBD2 (7 bases). Per germline, CDR1 SGHDT and CDR2 YYEEEE. The length of the CDR3 is 14 residues. With 0 bases removed from V and 4 bases from J, the gap between germline ends came to 11 bases. CDR3 DNA sequence: TGTGCCAGCAGCTTGGAAGGGGGAGGGTACGAGCAGTACTTC. This translates into CASSLEGGGYEQYF.

This chain links TRBV24-1 with TRBJ1-1; D is ambiguous. V was pared by 0 bases and J by 6 bases, with 19 bases between. The CDR3 spans 17 residues. The germline CDR1 and CDR2 sequences are KGHDR and SFDVKD. The CDR3 DNA is TGTGCCACCAGTGATTTGCATTTTCGAAGCTGGGCCCCTGAAGCTTTCTTT. Protein sequence: CATSDLHFRSWAPEAFF.

This clone was recorded at least ten times. Other DNA sequences within the sample encode an identical CDR3. This chain connects TRBV2 to TRBJ1-1, with a possible D match to TRBD1 (5 bases). CDR1 is SNHLY, CDR2 FYNNEI, per germline. The V and J ends lost 8 bases and 3 bases respectively, with 7 bases between them. The CDR3 contains 11 residues. This CDR3 reads CASGAYTEAFF. CDR3 nucleotides: TGTGCCAGCGGGGCTTACACTGAAGCTTTCTTT.

V usage is TRBV28 and J usage is TRBJ2-7, with 8 bases identical to TRBD2. This CDR3 spans 15 amino acids. Germline assignment: CDR1 MDHEN and CDR2 SYDVKM. The J segment lost 4 bases and the V segment lost 5 bases, leaving 10 bases of the junction unmatched. The CDR3 nucleotides are TGTGCCAGCAGTACCCCAGCGGGAGTTGGGTACGAGCAGTACTTC. Translating it yields CASSTPAGVGYEQYF.

This chain links TRBV11-3 with TRBJ2-1, with 8 bases lining up with TRBD2. From germline, CDR1 is SGHNT and CDR2 YENEEA. After removal of 6 bases from V and 6 bases from J, the junction contained 13 bases not matched to a gene. CDR3 length: 16 residues. The DNA of the CDR3 is TGTGCCAGCAGTCAAGGCGCGGGAGGCTTGTTCAATGAGCAGTTCTTC. Protein sequence: CASSQGAGGLFNEQFF.

This clone was detected many times. V and J are TRBV21-1 and TRBJ2-2; whether TRBD2, the table's D call, matches the DNA was not checked. TRBV21-1 is given as a pseudogene. The CDR3 runs to 20 residues. For the CDR3, the DNA is TGTGCCAGCAGCACCTACCGGGACTCGCGGGGGGGTTGGGTCACCGGGGAGCTGTTTTTT. This codes for CASSTYRDSRGGWVTGELFF.

V gene TRBV9 combines with J gene TRBJ1-1, with D possibly matching TRBD1 (6 bases). Trimming cost V 3 bases and J 4 bases, with 10 bases left between them. CDR3 length: 13 amino acids. Germline assignment: CDR1 SGDLS and CDR2 YYNGEE. This CDR3 is CASSGQVGTEAFF. CDR3 bases: TGTGCCAGCAGCGGACAGGTAGGCACTGAAGCTTTCTTT.

The CDR3 sequence: CASSQRADRGANTGELFF. DNA of the CDR3: TGCGCCAGCAGCCAAAGGGCCGACAGGGGAGCGAACACCGGGGAGCTGTTTTTT. The chain recombines TRBV4-3 with TRBJ2-2; 8 bases agree with TRBD1. Per germline, CDR1 LGHNA and CDR2 YSLEER. CDR3 size: 18 residues. Germline trimming cut 2 bases from V and 0 bases from J; bases unmatched to any gene: 8.

The table lists this clone with a count of one. The chain carries TRBV5-1 and TRBJ2-5; 7 bases map to TRBD2. The CDR3 has 14 residues. Per the germline V gene, CDR1 is SGHRS and CDR2 is YFSETQ. V trimming: 2 bases; J trimming: 2 bases; junction bases outside the gene matches: 3. In DNA form, the CDR3 reads TGCGCCAGCAGCTTCTGGGGGGGACAAGAGACCCAGTACTTC. Translated, it gives CASSFWGGQETQYF.

The genes are TRBV19 and TRBJ1-5; TRBD1 matches at 10 bases. This CDR3 has 16 residues. CDR1 is LNHDA and CDR2 is SQIVND in the germline V gene (reference sequence). V shed 9 bases and J 4 bases; nucleotides not matched to a gene: 12. CDR3 protein: CASNSGTGANNQPQHF. CDR3 nucleotide sequence: TGTGCCAGCAACTCCGGGACAGGGGCGAATAATCAGCCCCAGCATTTT. Full variable domain (outside the CDR3, taken from reference TRBV19 and TRBJ1-5): DGGITQSPKYLFRKEGQNVTLSCEQNLNHDAMYWYRQDPGQGLRLIYYSQIVNDFQKGDIAEGYSVSREKKESFPLTVTSAQKNPTAFYLCASNSGTGANNQPQHFGDGTRLSIL.

V and J are TRBV6-5 and TRBJ2-7; 7 positions match TRBD1. In germline, CDR1 is MNHEY, CDR2 SVGAGI. The length of the CDR3 is 15 residues. V shed 0 bases and J 5 bases; nucleotides not matched to a gene: 7. CDR3 DNA sequence: TGTGCCAGCAGTTACTCGGACAGGCCCATCCACGAGCAGTACTTC. Residues: CASSYSDRPIHEQYF.

J is TRBJ1-2 and V is TRBV20-1; D might be TRBD1 (6 bases). This CDR3 region has 12 residues. Germline values: CDR1 DFQATT, CDR2 SNEGSKA (reference sequence). Trimming shortened V by 3 bases and J by 8 bases, and 13 bases separated the two germline ends. The CDR3 DNA is TGCAGTGCTAGTACAACAGGGAAAGGCTACACCTTC. Translation: CSASTTGKGYTF.

The rearrangement joins TRBV2 to TRBJ1-5; 7 bases are shared with TRBD1. CDR1 is SNHLY and CDR2 is FYNNEI in the germline V gene. After removal of 6 bases from V and 0 bases from J, the junction contained 5 bases not matched to a gene. This CDR3 has 15 amino acids. The CDR3 DNA reads TGTGCCAGCAGGGGACAGCTGAATAGCAATCAGCCCCAGCATTTT. Its translation is CASRGQLNSNQPQHF.

The chain couples TRBV29-1 to TRBJ1-3; a possible D gene is TRBD1 (5 bases). Between the trimmed V and J ends, which lost 4 bases and 0 bases, there was a span of 10 bases. The CDR3 runs 14 residues. The germline CDR1 and CDR2 sequences are SQVTM and ANQGSEA. The CDR3 DNA follows: TGCAGCGTTGCTCGAGACAGCTCTGGAAACACCATATATTTT. Protein: CSVARDSSGNTIYF.

V gene TRBV24-1 combines with J gene TRBJ1-2; 8 bases map to TRBD1. V dropped 4 bases and J dropped 8; count of bases not matched to a gene: 5. Germline CDR1 is KGHDR and CDR2 is SFDVKD. The CDR3 length is 13 residues. The CDR3 nucleotides read TGTGCCACCAGTGAACGGGACAGGTACGGCTACACCTTC. Encoded protein: CATSERDRYGYTF.

This rearrangement joins TRBV6-5 to TRBJ2-1; 8 nucleotides line up with TRBD2. The ends lost 6 bases at V and 6 bases at J; junction bases unmatched: 4. This CDR3 is built from 13 residues. Germline V gene data show CDR1 as MNHEY and CDR2 as SVGAGI. The CDR3: CASRRGGTNEQFF. The CDR3 DNA follows: TGTGCCAGCAGGCGCGGGGGGACCAATGAGCAGTTCTTC.

This chain links TRBV27 with TRBJ1-6, with 11 bases lining up with TRBD1. The CDR3 covers 14 residues. Germline lookup yields CDR1 MNHEY and CDR2 SMNVEV (reference sequence). The V segment lost 7 bases and the J segment 9 bases; nucleotides outside the gene matches: 5. The CDR3 sequence: CASNPDRGRSPLHF. The CDR3 DNA is TGTGCCAGCAACCCGGACAGGGGGCGTTCACCCCTCCACTTT.

This chain connects TRBV27 to TRBJ2-2, with D possibly matching TRBD1 (6 bases). CDR1 and CDR2 from the germline V gene are MNHEY and SMNVEV (reference sequence). This CDR3 comprises 14 residues. V shed 7 bases and J shed 6 bases, with 15 bases lying between them. Written as DNA, the CDR3 is TGTGCCAGCACGGTCGCAGGGGCAGCCGGGGAGCTGTTTTTT. Translation gives CASTVAGAAGELFF.

The genes are TRBV10-3 and TRBJ2-7; possible D gene TRBD1, 6 bases. Trimming shortened V by 2 bases and J by 2 bases, and 13 bases separated the two germline ends. This CDR3 has 15 amino acids. CDR1 and CDR2 from the germline V gene are ENHRY and SYGVKD. The CDR3 DNA reads TGTGCCATCAGTGAGGGGACAAAGGGGGCCTACGAGCAGTACTTC. It translates to CAISEGTKGAYEQYF.

The chain uses TRBV6-5 and TRBJ1-5; 12 nucleotides line up with TRBD1. From germline, CDR1 is MNHEY and CDR2 SVGAGI. Trimming cost V 4 bases and J 6 bases; bases outside gene matches: 4. The CDR3 consists of 15 residues. For the CDR3, the DNA is TGTGCCAGCAGTTTTGGGACAGGGGGCCCTCAGCCCCAGCATTTT. Translation gives CASSFGTGGPQPQHF.

The CDR3 DNA follows: TGTGCCAGCAGCCGATCTAGACAGGGACTAGCCTACGAGCAGTACTTC. This sequence encodes CASSRSRQGLAYEQYF. J is TRBJ2-7 and V is TRBV11-3; perhaps TRBD2 as D (8 bases). Trimming cost V 5 bases and J 2 bases, with 19 bases left between them. Germline lookup yields CDR1 SGHNT and CDR2 YENEEA. The CDR3 extends over 16 amino acids.

Concerning this clone: The sample carries other DNA sequences with the same CDR3. J is TRBJ1-2 and V is TRBV27, with 7 bases identical to TRBD1. CDR1 is MNHEY, CDR2 SMNVEV, per germline (reference sequence). The CDR3 is made up of 13 amino acids. V shed 5 bases, J shed 2 bases, and the junction held 2 bases outside the gene matches. The CDR3 reads CASSRQGNYGYTF. CDR3 DNA sequence: TGTGCCAGCAGTAGACAGGGAAACTATGGCTACACCTTC.